This TCR beta chain was captured in a study of CD8 T cells in ankylosing spondylitis. Trimming cost V 4 bases and J 0 bases, with 13 bases left between them. The CDR3 extends over 16 amino acids. Germline V gene data show CDR1 as SGDLS and CDR2 as YYNGEE. This clonotype was recorded many times. Its matching antigen is unknown. Library preparation for TCR beta used quantitative 5'-RACE with molecular barcodes. TCRdb ran MiXCR on the 5' RACE reads and lists one entry per CDR3 protein. The sample gives about 220,000 distinct CDR3 sequences, under 12% of which show up once; under 25% is in the top ten. Findings of the study overall: Disease-linked clones proved CD8+ and comparatively uncommon in peripheral blood.

Sequenced: blood, either unsorted or a sorted T cell fraction (not recorded which). The clonotype comes from a male donor with ankylosing spondylitis or in good health (not recorded which). This chain connects TRBV9 to TRBJ2-2, with a tentative D call TRBD2 (6 bases). The CDR3 bases are TGTGCCAGCAGCTCCCGACTAGAATCGAACACCGGGGAGCTGTTTTTT. Translation: CASSSRLESNTGELFF.